The entry that follows covers one T cell receptor (beta chain) sequence. The data are from a study of blood T cell repertoires in COVID-19. Study summary: The United States, Italy and Spain were the sources of the acute and convalescent COVID-19 samples. T cells, B-cell-depleted T cells, or PBMCs supplied cDNA or gDNA.

Original analysis: Cell counts per sample came from amplifying reference gene primers. Data came from immunoSEQ multiplex PCR; TCRdb stores just in-frame clones and leaves some out. V, J and clone size were drawn from that table, and D and trimming were deduced from the DNA. Of roughly 110,000 clones listed, 84% were seen once; the top ten hold 4.2%. Trimming at V came to 11 bases and at J to 8 bases, leaving 12 bases not matched to a gene. Germline lookup yields CDR1 MNHNY and CDR2 SVGAGI (reference sequence). The CDR3 is 14 residues long. Sequencing was carried out using peripheral blood. This sequence originates from a human donor in a cohort sampled during active COVID-19. The chain has TRBV6-6 and TRBJ1-4, with TRBD1 identical over 9 bases. The CDR3 is CAGAPGTGSEKLFF. Written as DNA, the CDR3 is TGTGCCGGAGCTCCGGGGACAGGGAGCGAAAAACTGTTTTTT.